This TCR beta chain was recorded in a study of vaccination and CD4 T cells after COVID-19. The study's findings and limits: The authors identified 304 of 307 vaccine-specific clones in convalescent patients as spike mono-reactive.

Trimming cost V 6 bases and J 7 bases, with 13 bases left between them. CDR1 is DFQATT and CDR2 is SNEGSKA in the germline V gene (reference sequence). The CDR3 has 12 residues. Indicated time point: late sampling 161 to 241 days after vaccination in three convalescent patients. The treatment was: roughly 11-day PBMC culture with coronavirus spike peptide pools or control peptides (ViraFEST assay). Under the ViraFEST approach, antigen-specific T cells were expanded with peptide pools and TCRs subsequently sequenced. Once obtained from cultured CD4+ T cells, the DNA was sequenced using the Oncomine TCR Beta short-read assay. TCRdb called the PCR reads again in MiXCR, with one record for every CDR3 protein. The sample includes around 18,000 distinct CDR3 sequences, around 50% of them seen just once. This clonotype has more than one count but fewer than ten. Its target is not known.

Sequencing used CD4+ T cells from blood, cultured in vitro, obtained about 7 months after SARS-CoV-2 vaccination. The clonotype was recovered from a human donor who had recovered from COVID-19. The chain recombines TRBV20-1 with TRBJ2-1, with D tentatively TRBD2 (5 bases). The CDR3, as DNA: TGCAGTGCGAAGGGTAGGGAGAATGAGCAGTTCTTC. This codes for CSAKGRENEQFF.